This T cell receptor (beta chain) was sequenced during a study of blood T cell repertoires in COVID-19. Looking at the study overall: COVID-19 samples, acute and convalescent, were from the United States, Italy and Spain.

The ends were cut back, 4 bases at V and 4 bases at J, with 10 bases in the middle. The CDR3 has 13 residues. TCRdb's copy holds only in-frame clones and misses some; the assay was immunoSEQ multiplex PCR. The sample carries roughly 260,000 clones, about nine tenths recorded once. Cohort allocation depended upon clinical history that participants reported. This sequence was found in a woman aged 18 to 35 who had recovered from COVID-19. This chain links TRBV12-3 or TRBV12-4 with TRBJ2-5; D possibly corresponds to TRBD1 (5 bases). The sequenced sample was PBMCs or T cells enriched from blood (not recorded which). The CDR3 here is CASSSGSRETQYF. In DNA, the CDR3 is TGTGCCAGCAGTTCAGGGTCGAGAGAGACCCAGTACTTC.